A selection of T cell receptor beta chains follows, all from one sample in a study of molecular identifiers for immune sequencing clone quantification. One entry per CDR3 protein results from TCRdb running MiXCR on the PCR reads. The repertoire includes more than 550,000 distinct CDR3 sequences, over 25% of them detected once, and 0.7% to 0.95% sits in the top ten. The specimen was naive CD8+ T cells from blood, with Jurkat cell RNA spiked in. All receptors derive from a human donor in good health. Some libraries in this study had Jurkat cell RNA spiked in. The CDR3 runs from the conserved cysteine through the conserved F or W. Each record gives: clone size, V gene, J gene, D gene, CDR3 protein, CDR3 DNA. The D gene is left open where the match is weak. The size of a clone is reported for some rows only, either as once, few or many, or as a class for expanded clones.

few	TRBV10-3	TRBJ2-1	-	CAMGTASYNEQFF	TGTGCCATGGGGACTGCATCCTACAATGAGCAGTTCTTC
-	TRBV30	TRBJ2-2	-	CAWSAPVSGELFF	TGTGCCTGGAGTGCACCGGTTTCCGGGGAGCTGTTTTTT
-	TRBV9	TRBJ2-1	-	CASSVAWGPRGGNEQFF	TGTGCCAGCAGCGTAGCTTGGGGGCCGAGGGGTGGCAATGAGCAGTTCTTC
-	TRBV6-5	TRBJ2-5	TRBD1	CASSYSFRGQERTQYF	TGTGCCAGCAGTTACTCGTTTCGGGGACAGGAGCGGACGCAGTACTTC
-	TRBV7-9	TRBJ2-3	-	CASSLGYGAITDTQYF	TGTGCCAGCAGCTTGGGCTATGGGGCTATCACAGATACGCAGTATTTT
-	TRBV5-6	TRBJ2-5	TRBD1	CASSSNRGVGETQYF	TGTGCCAGCAGCTCAAACAGGGGGGTAGGAGAGACCCAGTACTTC
few	TRBV7-8	TRBJ1-5	-	CASSAREYQPQHF	TGTGCCAGCAGCGCGCGTGAGTATCAGCCCCAGCATTTT
-	TRBV6-2/TRBV6-3	TRBJ2-5	-	CASRGHPGAKETQYF	TGTGCCAGCAGGGGACATCCGGGGGCAAAAGAGACCCAGTACTTC
-	TRBV4-3	TRBJ2-7	-	CASSQGVGAGYEQYF	TGCGCCAGCAGCCAAGGGGTGGGGGCAGGCTACGAGCAGTACTTC
-	TRBV20-1	TRBJ1-1	-	CSARVQEYTEAFF	TGCAGTGCTAGAGTTCAAGAATACACTGAAGCTTTCTTT
many	TRBV10-3	TRBJ2-7	-	CAISQGYEQYF	TGTGCCATCAGCCAGGGCTACGAGCAGTACTTC
many	TRBV6-6	TRBJ1-5	-	CASSYLRQDQPQHF	TGTGCCAGCAGTTACTTGAGACAGGATCAGCCCCAGCATTTT
-	TRBV4-2	TRBJ2-1	TRBD2	CASSPEVVAGGLYNEQFF	TGTGCCAGCAGCCCAGAGGTAGTAGCGGGAGGGCTATACAATGAGCAGTTCTTC
few	TRBV5-5	TRBJ2-7	-	CASSLGWVGSYEQYF	TGTGCCAGCAGCTTGGGATGGGTCGGCTCCTACGAGCAGTACTTC
few	TRBV4-1	TRBJ1-2	TRBD1	CASSSRTGGNYGYTF	TGCGCCAGCAGCTCAAGAACAGGGGGAAACTATGGCTACACCTTC
-	TRBV19	TRBJ1-3	TRBD1	CASIKPGQGSPSGNTIYF	TGTGCCAGTATTAAACCGGGACAGGGAAGTCCCTCTGGAAACACCATATATTTT
-	TRBV9	TRBJ2-1	TRBD2	CASSGERESYNEQSF	TGTGCCAGCAGCGGGGAGCGGGAGTCCTACAATGAGCAGTCCTTC
-	TRBV6-2/TRBV6-3	TRBJ1-2	-	CASSYGSYYGYTF	TGTGCCAGCAGTTACGGCAGTTACTATGGCTACACCTTC
-	TRBV7-9	TRBJ2-1	-	CASSRSEDSSYNEQFF	TGTGCCAGCAGCCGATCGGAGGATTCCTCCTACAATGAGCAGTTCTTC
-	TRBV11-2	TRBJ1-2	-	CASSLFETDGYTF	TGTGCCAGCAGCTTATTTGAGACTGACGGCTACACCTTC
few	TRBV7-6	TRBJ2-5	-	CASSLAQQEFETQYF	TGTGCCAGCAGCTTAGCGCAGCAGGAGTTCGAGACCCAGTACTTC
once	TRBV7-9	TRBJ1-5	-	CASSSTPSNPPPHF	TGTGCCAGCAGCTCAACTCCTTCAAATCCGCCCCCGCATTTT
many	TRBV5-1	TRBJ2-2	-	CASGPGNTGELFF	TGCGCCAGTGGGCCCGGAAACACCGGGGAGCTGTTTTTT
many	TRBV27	TRBJ1-5	-	CASGQYSNQPQHF	TGTGCCAGCGGACAGTATAGCAATCAGCCCCAGCATTTT
many	TRBV10-3	TRBJ1-2	-	CAITPTPNYGYTF	TGTGCCATCACCCCGACACCGAACTATGGCTACACCTTC
many	TRBV7-6	TRBJ1-4	TRBD1	CASSFETGQINEKLFF	TGTGCCAGCAGCTTCGAAACGGGACAGATAAATGAAAAACTGTTTTTT
-	TRBV6-5	TRBJ2-1	TRBD1	CASSYSPPGDRGLYNEQFF	TGTGCCAGCAGTTACTCACCACCGGGCGACAGGGGGCTGTACAATGAGCAGTTCTTC
-	TRBV10-2	TRBJ1-1	-	CASSESWGGEMNTEAFF	TGCGCCAGCAGTGAGTCGTGGGGAGGTGAGATGAACACTGAAGCTTTCTTT
-	TRBV7-9	TRBJ2-1	-	CASRSFLDYLIHEQFF	TGTGCCAGCCGAAGCTTCCTGGACTATCTGATCCATGAGCAGTTCTTC